These T cell receptor beta chains were read from a single sample in a study of response to subunit inactivated influenza vaccine. TCRdb passed the RT-PCR reads through MiXCR, listing each CDR3 protein once. The repertoire holds hundreds of thousands of distinct CDR3 sequences, with approximately 14% as singletons. Sample: PBMCs from blood, taken roughly 12 days after vaccination. Source of these receptors: a man aged 50 or older who received an inactivated influenza vaccine. CDR3s include the opening cysteine and the closing phenylalanine or tryptophan. The order of the fields is clone size, J gene, V gene, CDR3 length, D gene, CDR3 DNA, CDR3 protein. The D gene is left open where the match is weak. The size entry is marked missing in some rows and otherwise reads once, few, many or a size class.

NA TRBJ2-5 TRBV7-3 16 NA TGTGCCAGCAGCTTGGCAGGCCGGGGAGTGGGAGAGACCCAGTACTTC CASSLAGRGVGETQYF
many TRBJ1-2 TRBV18 12 NA TGTGCCAGCTCACCATCTAACTATGGCTACACCTTC CASSPSNYGYTF
NA TRBJ2-1 TRBV29-1 13 TRBD2 TGCAGTTTGGCGGGAGGGCCTTACAATGAGCAGTTCTTC CSLAGGPYNEQFF
many TRBJ2-7 TRBV12-3/TRBV12-4 14 NA TGTGCCAGCAAAAGGGGGGAGAGCTCCTACGAGCAGTACTTC CASKRGESSYEQYF
few TRBJ2-7 TRBV11-2 14 NA TGTGCCAGCAGCTCTAGATCTAGGGGGTTCGAGCAGTACTTC CASSSRSRGFEQYF
few TRBJ2-7 TRBV10-3 15 TRBD1 TGTGCCATCAGTGGGCACCGGGACAGCTCCTACGAGCAGTACTTC CAISGHRDSSYEQYF
few TRBJ2-5 TRBV7-9 16 NA TGTGCCAGCAGCTTAGTTTTACGCGGACTCCAAGAGACCCAGTACTTC CASSLVLRGLQETQYF
NA TRBJ2-7 TRBV4-1 13 NA TGCGCCAGCAGCCAGGTCGGAGTCTACGAGCAGTACTTC CASSQVGVYEQYF
few TRBJ2-5 TRBV20-1 13 NA TGCAGTGCTGCCGTTAGGGGGCAAGAGACCCAGTACTTC CSAAVRGQETQYF
NA TRBJ2-1 TRBV5-4 20 TRBD2 TGTGCCAGCAGCTTGACTACCGGGACTAGCGGGAGTGGTTCCTACAATGAGCAGTTCTTC CASSLTTGTSGSGSYNEQFF
NA TRBJ2-1 TRBV7-9 17 TRBD2 TGTGCCAGCAGCTTCCCTAAAAGCGGGAGCTCCTACAATGAGCAGTTCTTC CASSFPKSGSSYNEQFF
few TRBJ2-7 TRBV4-2 14 TRBD1 TGTGCCAGCAGGTCCGGGACAGGAGACTACGAGCAGTACTTC CASRSGTGDYEQYF
NA TRBJ2-2 TRBV20-1 14 TRBD1 TGCAGTGCCTACCGGGACAGGGCTACCGGGGAGCTGTTTTTT CSAYRDRATGELFF
NA TRBJ2-6 TRBV15 17 NA TGTGCCACCAGCAGAGATGGTACAGGGACCGGGGCCAACGTCCTGACTTTC CATSRDGTGTGANVLTF
few TRBJ1-6 TRBV7-2 16 NA TGTGCCAGCAGCCCTGCGGGGACATCGAGAAATTCACCCCTCCACTTT CASSPAGTSRNSPLHF